The 28 T cell receptor beta chains listed next were all sequenced from one sample in a study of molecular identifiers for immune sequencing clone quantification. TCRdb reprocessed the PCR reads via MiXCR and lists one record per CDR3 protein. The top ten hold around 0.9% of the sample, which has 600,000 to 650,000 distinct CDR3 sequences, about 20% seen once. Sequenced sample: naive CD8+ T cells from blood, with Jurkat cell RNA spiked in. Specified subset: FACS-sorted CD8+CD4-CCR7+CD45RA+ naive T cells. The receptors stem from a human donor in good health. Some libraries in this study had Jurkat cell RNA spiked in.

This clonotype showed up many times. DNA of the CDR3: TGTGCCTGGAGTCTGGGACAGGGAAACGAGCAGTACTTC. It is translated as CAWSLGQGNEQYF. J is TRBJ2-7 and V is TRBV30, with 9 bases matching TRBD1. Germline CDR1 and CDR2: GTSNPN and SVGIG (reference sequence). The V segment lost 2 bases and the J segment 5 bases; nucleotides outside the gene matches: 4. This CDR3 comprises 13 residues.

On this clonotype: A read error may be the cause here, since a much bigger clone is one base away. The rearrangement uses TRBV4-1 and TRBJ1-4, with 10 bases fitting TRBD1. CDR1 and CDR2 (germline): MGHRA, YSYEKL. The CDR3 has 18 residues. After removal of 5 bases from V and 3 bases from J, the junction contained 12 bases not matched to a gene. DNA for the CDR3: TGCGCCAGCAGCTACCCCGGGGACAGGGGCTTCGCTAATGAAAAACTGTTTTTT. Translating gives CASSYPGDRGFANEKLFF.

This clonotype has ten or more counts. This chain connects TRBV29-1 to TRBJ2-2, with D maybe TRBD2 (6 bases). V was trimmed by 0 bases and J by 0 bases, leaving 8 bases between them. CDR1 is SQVTM, CDR2 ANQGSEA, per germline. The length of the CDR3 is 15 residues. In DNA, the CDR3 is TGCAGCGTTGAAGAGCGGGGATCGAACACCGGGGAGCTGTTTTTT. As protein: CSVEERGSNTGELFF.

This clonotype occurred a few times. The genes are TRBV6-2 or TRBV6-3 and TRBJ2-2; D perhaps matches TRBD2 (5 bases). Trimming removed 6 bases at V and 6 bases at J, with 26 bases between. This CDR3 is built from 18 residues. Germline V gives CDR1 MNHEY, CDR2 SVGEGT. CDR3 DNA sequence: TGTGCCAGCAGCTCCGGAGGAGGCTGGTTGGGTTTCGCCGGGGAGCTGTTTTTT. It translates to CASSSGGGWLGFAGELFF.

A note on this clonotype: Its ends do not fully match the called genes, so a read error is possible. This rearrangement joins TRBV4-1 to TRBJ2-2; possible D gene TRBD1, 7 bases. The CDR3 spans 16 residues. CDR1 and CDR2 from the germline V gene are MGHRA and YSYEKL. CDR3 nucleotide sequence: TGCTCCAGCAGCCAGGGGGGCATCGGGAACACCGGGGAGCTGTTTTTT. It codes for CSSSQGGIGNTGELFF.

There are many counts of this clonotype. The chain is built from TRBV21-1 and TRBJ2-6; the DNA was not compared with TRBD1, the D call given in the table. TRBV21-1 is reported as a pseudogene. The CDR3 is made up of 19 amino acids. The CDR3: CASSKRGDRLPSGANVLTF. The CDR3 nucleotides read TGTGCCAGCAGCAAAAGGGGGGACAGGTTACCCTCTGGGGCCAACGTCCTGACTTTC.

This clonotype was seen a handful of times. The chain recombines TRBV12-3 or TRBV12-4 with TRBJ2-5, with TRBD1 identical over 9 bases. The V and J ends lost 5 bases and 4 bases, in that order; junction bases with no gene match: 5. This CDR3 has 14 residues. DNA for the CDR3: TGTGCCAGCAGTATACAGGGGGCAGGAGAGACCCAGTACTTC. Its translation: CASSIQGAGETQYF.

There are a few counts of this clonotype. The V call is TRBV6-2 or TRBV6-3, the J call TRBJ2-1; D unresolved. The CDR3 extends over 11 amino acids. In germline, CDR1 is MNHEY, CDR2 SVGEGT. The V gene lost 5 bases and the J gene lost 8 bases, with 7 bases spanning the gap. The CDR3: CASSPRDEQFF. The CDR3 DNA reads TGTGCCAGCAGTCCCCGTGATGAGCAGTTCTTC.

In this sample, this clonotype turned up many times. The rearrangement uses TRBV7-6 and TRBJ2-7; TRBD2 matches at 7 bases. The V gene end was trimmed by 1 base and the J gene end by 0 bases; junction bases not matched to a gene: 6. Germline V gene sequence: CDR1 SGHVS, CDR2 FNYEAQ. This CDR3 is 16 amino acids long. For the CDR3, the DNA is TGTGCCAGCAGCTTAGACGGGAGGTCCCCCTCCTACGAGCAGTACTTC. Its protein product is CASSLDGRSPSYEQYF.

This clonotype came up a few times. This chain's CDR3 is CASSLESWAGGTNYGYTF. The DNA of the CDR3 is TGTGCCAGCAGCTTAGAATCATGGGCAGGGGGAACTAACTATGGCTACACCTTC. The chain recombines TRBV7-2 with TRBJ1-2, with TRBD1 matching 7 bases. Germline V CDR1 and CDR2: SGHTA, FQGNSA. The trim removed 1 base at V and 0 bases at J, leaving 11 bases unmatched. This CDR3 is 18 amino acids long.

This clonotype was recorded many times. This chain uses TRBV7-9 with TRBJ2-2, with unresolved D. Germline assignment: CDR1 SEHNR and CDR2 FQNEAQ (reference sequence). This CDR3 has 12 residues. V dropped 0 bases and J dropped 8 bases, with 4 bases sitting between them. In nucleotides, the CDR3 is TGTGCCAGCAGCTTAGCAGGAGGGGAGCTGTTTTTT. It yields the protein CASSLAGGELFF.

This clonotype has ten or more counts. V usage is TRBV6-5 and J usage is TRBJ1-5; no clear D. This CDR3 region has 13 residues. The V end was cut by 2 bases, the J end by 6 bases, with 8 bases between. CDR1 is MNHEY and CDR2 is SVGAGI in the germline V gene. CDR3 region: CASSYQPGQPQHF. As DNA, the CDR3 is TGTGCCAGCAGTTACCAACCAGGTCAGCCCCAGCATTTT.

This clonotype was picked up a small number of times. The gene calls are TRBV30 and TRBJ2-1; 7 bases map to TRBD2. V trimming: 0 bases; J trimming: 9 bases; junction bases outside the gene matches: 11. The germline CDR1 and CDR2 sequences are GTSNPN and SVGIG (reference sequence). The CDR3 consists of 15 residues. CDR3 protein: CAWSVGSGPVSEQFF. DNA of the CDR3: TGTGCCTGGAGTGTAGGTAGCGGGCCTGTAAGTGAGCAGTTCTTC.

This clonotype was counted at least ten times. The chain combines TRBV25-1 with TRBJ2-7; weak D call: TRBD2 (6 bases). Deletions cut 0 bases from V and 5 bases from J, with 14 bases between. This CDR3 has 15 residues. The germline V gene has CDR1 MGHDK and CDR2 SYGVNS. CDR3 residues: CASSEYGGAADEQYF. The CDR3 coding sequence is TGTGCCAGCAGTGAATACGGGGGAGCGGCCGACGAGCAGTACTTC.

This clonotype was detected ten times or more. This chain uses TRBV12-3 or TRBV12-4 with TRBJ1-4; D unclear. Trimming removed 7 bases at V and 5 bases at J, with 17 bases between. The CDR3 runs to 15 residues. In DNA, the CDR3 is TGTGCCAGCACATCCTCCGGGTCGGCAAATGAAAAACTGTTTTTT. Protein: CASTSSGSANEKLFF.

This clonotype came up many times. The chain carries TRBV5-1 and TRBJ1-4; D is unclear. CDR1 is SGHRS and CDR2 is YFSETQ in the germline V gene. Trimming stripped 5 bases from V and 0 bases from J, with 23 bases between. The CDR3 is made up of 19 amino acids. CDR3 nucleotides: TGCGCCAGCAGGGGAAGCACAGATCATTCGCTTGCAACTAATGAAAAACTGTTTTTT. Translating it yields CASRGSTDHSLATNEKLFF. The variable domain in full, with the rest retrieved from reference TRBV5-1 and TRBJ1-4, is KAGVTQTPRYLIKTRGQQVTLSCSPISGHRSVSWYQQTPGQGLQFLFEYFSETQRNKGNFPGRFSGRQFSNSRSEMNVSTLELGDSALYLCASRGSTDHSLATNEKLFFGSGTQLSVL.

There are many counts of this clonotype. V usage is TRBV4-3 and J usage is TRBJ2-5; D gene ambiguous. There are 15 residues in the CDR3. Germline CDR1 and CDR2: LGHNA and YSLEER. The V and J ends lost 0 bases and 9 bases respectively, with 17 bases between them. CDR3 region: CASSQDRAPPVAQYF. CDR3 bases: TGCGCCAGCAGCCAAGATCGGGCCCCCCCGGTCGCCCAGTACTTC.

Comments on this clonotype: This may be a read error, as it is one base from a much larger clone. CDR3 DNA: TGTGCCACCCGCCAAGATGCTAGACAATTTAACTATGGCTACACCTTC. Its translation: CATRQDARQFNYGYTF. This chain links TRBV15 with TRBJ1-2; D is uncertain. This CDR3 comprises 16 residues. V lost 8 bases and J lost 1, with 20 bases in between. Germline lookup yields CDR1 LNHNV and CDR2 YYDKDF (reference sequence).

This clonotype was recorded at least ten times. This chain links TRBV24-1 with TRBJ2-3, with no clear D. V was trimmed by 4 bases and J by 6 bases, leaving 16 bases between them. This CDR3 contains 15 residues. Germline CDR1 and CDR2: KGHDR and SFDVKD. The CDR3 sequence: CATSESGPPGDTQYF. The CDR3 DNA reads as TGTGCCACCAGTGAATCTGGACCCCCAGGCGATACGCAGTATTTT.

This clonotype was seen ten or more times. The chain employs TRBV7-9 and TRBJ2-5; 8 bases are shared with TRBD2. V was pared by 5 bases and J by 5 bases, with 10 bases of the junction left unmatched. This CDR3 spans 15 amino acids. Germline-derived CDR1 and CDR2 are SEHNR and FQNEAQ (reference sequence). CDR3 nucleotide sequence: TGTGCCAGCAGCCCTCCCGTAGCGGGACGGGAGACCCAGTACTTC. This codes for CASSPPVAGRETQYF. Complete variable domain (other parts from reference TRBV7-9 and TRBJ2-5): DTGVSQNPRHKITKRGQNVTFRCDPISEHNRLYWYRQTLGQGPEFLTYFQNEAQLEKSRLLSDRFSAERPKGSFSTLEIQRTEQGDSAMYLCASSPPVAGRETQYFGPGTRLLVL.

The V and J genes are TRBV27 and TRBJ2-7; 7 nucleotides align to TRBD1. Germline assignment: CDR1 MNHEY and CDR2 SMNVEV (reference sequence). The CDR3 loop spans 14 amino acids. The V gene end was trimmed by 0 bases and the J gene end by 4 bases; junction bases not matched to a gene: 3. DNA for the CDR3: TGTGCCAGCAGTTTATCCGGGACAGAATACGAGCAGTACTTC. Amino acid sequence: CASSLSGTEYEQYF.

On this clonotype: A read error may explain this, as a much larger clone is one base away. The chain couples TRBV4-2 to TRBJ2-7, with 10 bases identical to TRBD2. The CDR3 covers 15 residues. Germline V CDR1 and CDR2: LGHNA, YNFKEQ. The V and J ends lost 0 bases and 4 bases, in that order; junction bases with no gene match: 3. CDR3 in amino acids: CASSQETSGLYEQYV. The CDR3 DNA is TGTGCCAGCAGCCAAGAGACTAGCGGGCTGTACGAGCAGTACGTC.

This clonotype was detected ten times or more. The gene calls are TRBV6-6 and TRBJ1-4, with D possibly TRBD1 on 6 matching bases. The V end was cut by 6 bases, the J end by 5 bases, with 16 bases between. Germline CDR1 and CDR2: MNHNY and SVGAGI (reference sequence). The CDR3 extends over 15 amino acids. CDR3 nucleotides: TGTGCCAGCAGCCAAGGGGGGCGGCCAAATGAAAAACTGTTTTTT. Protein sequence: CASSQGGRPNEKLFF.

There are many counts of this clonotype. V and J are TRBV10-2 and TRBJ1-1; possible D gene TRBD1, 5 bases. Germline CDR1 reads WSHSY; CDR2 reads SAAADI. Trimming removed 0 bases at V and 0 bases at J, with 14 bases between. The CDR3 is 17 residues long. CDR3 DNA sequence: TGCGCCAGCAGTGAGTCTAGAGGGGCAGGGATGAACACTGAAGCTTTCTTT. It yields the protein CASSESRGAGMNTEAFF.

The chain recombines TRBV4-3 with TRBJ2-7, with no clear D. CDR3 size: 13 residues. CDR1 is LGHNA, CDR2 YSLEER, per germline. Trimming stripped 0 bases from V and 5 bases from J, with 8 bases between. For the CDR3, the DNA is TGCGCCAGCAGCCAAGACAGGTTCCACGAGCAGTACTTC. Its protein is CASSQDRFHEQYF.

This clonotype was seen at least ten times. The chain links TRBV5-6 to TRBJ1-1, with D unclear. Looked up from germline, CDR1 is SGHDT and CDR2 is YYEEEE. Trimming removed 0 bases at V and 1 base at J, with 10 bases between. This CDR3 contains 15 residues. CDR3 nucleotides: TGTGCCAGCAGCTTGGGTCCAGGTTGGAACACTGAAGCTTTCTTT. Translation gives CASSLGPGWNTEAFF.

To note about this clonotype: A much larger clonotype is one base distant, so this may be a read error. CDR3 coding DNA: TGTGTCAGCAGCTTAGCAGGGGAAGCTAACTATGGCTACACCTTC. Encoded protein: CVSSLAGEANYGYTF. The rearrangement joins TRBV7-9 to TRBJ1-2; D might be TRBD1 (6 bases). This CDR3 contains 15 residues. Germline V gene data show CDR1 as SEHNR and CDR2 as FQNEAQ (reference sequence).

As to this clonotype: A much larger clone lies a single base off, so this may be a read error. This chain links TRBV7-2 with TRBJ2-3; D possibly corresponds to TRBD2 (6 bases). The CDR3 is 11 amino acids. With 8 bases removed from V and 8 bases from J, the gap between germline ends came to 11 bases. Germline V lookup: CDR1 SGHTA, CDR2 FQGNSA. This CDR3 reads CASRGAGTQYF. The CDR3 DNA sequence: TGTGCCAGCCGAGGAGCGGGTACGCAGTATTTT.